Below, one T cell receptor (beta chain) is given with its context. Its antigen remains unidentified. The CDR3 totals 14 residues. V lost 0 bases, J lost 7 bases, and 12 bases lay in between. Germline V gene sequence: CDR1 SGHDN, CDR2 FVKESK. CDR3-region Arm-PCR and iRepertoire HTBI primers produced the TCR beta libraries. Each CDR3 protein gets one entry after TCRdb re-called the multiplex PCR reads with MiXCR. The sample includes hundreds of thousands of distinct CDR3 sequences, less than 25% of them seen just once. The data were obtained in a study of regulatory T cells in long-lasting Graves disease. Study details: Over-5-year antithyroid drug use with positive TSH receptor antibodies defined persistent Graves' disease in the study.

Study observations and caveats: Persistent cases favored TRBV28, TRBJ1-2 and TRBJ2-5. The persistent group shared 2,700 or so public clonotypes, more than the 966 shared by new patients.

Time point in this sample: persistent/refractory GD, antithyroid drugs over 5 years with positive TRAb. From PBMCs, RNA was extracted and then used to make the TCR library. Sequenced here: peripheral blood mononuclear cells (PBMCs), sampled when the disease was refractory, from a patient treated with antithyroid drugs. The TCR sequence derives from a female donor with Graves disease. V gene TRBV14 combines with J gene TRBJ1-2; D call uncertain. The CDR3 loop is CASSQDGLAGGYTF. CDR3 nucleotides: TGTGCCAGCAGCCAAGATGGTCTAGCCGGTGGCTACACCTTC.